This TCR beta chain was found in a study of graft-versus-host responses after intestinal transplantation. With respect to this clone: Antigen: not known.

Findings of the study overall: Peak circulating GvH clone levels tracked with early post-transplant HvG declines.

Profiled with immunoSEQ multiplex PCR; TCRdb holds only in-frame clones, not every one. The profile shows more than 95,000 clones, roughly 84% of them singletons. The V gene's germline CDR1 is SGHAT and CDR2 FQNNGV. The V and J ends lost 3 bases and 7 bases, in that order; junction bases with no gene match: 10. The CDR3 consists of 16 residues. The starting material was unstimulated CD4+ T cells sorted from spleen or lymph node cells, obtained before intestinal transplant. The sequence was collected from a human donor who received an intestinal transplant. The chain uses TRBV11-2 and TRBJ1-4; the match to TRBD1 covers 8 bases. The CDR3 here is CASSFLEQGVGEKLFF. CDR3 nucleotides: TGTGCCAGCAGCTTTTTGGAACAGGGGGTGGGTGAAAAACTGTTTTTT.